This T cell receptor beta chain is from a study of cytomegalovirus exposure and HLA in healthy donors. Both 60 Vbeta primers and 13 Jbeta primers went into the PCR. This table comes from immunoSEQ multiplex PCR, and its TCRdb copy is limited to in-frame clones, with some not included. The data contain roughly 200,000 clones, around four fifths of them singletons. This CDR3 comprises 13 residues. CDR1 and CDR2 (germline): SGHVS, FQNEAQ. J lost 5 bases, V lost 6 bases, and 4 bases had no gene match. The chain is built from TRBV7-8 and TRBJ1-1; 9 nucleotides agree with TRBD1. Material: PBMCs. This clonotype was sampled from an older woman in good health and CMV-seropositive. The CDR3 DNA reads as TGTGCCAGCAGGACCGACAGGGGGACTGAAGCTTTCTTT. It yields the protein CASRTDRGTEAFF.